The 31 T cell receptor beta chains below were found in one sample sequenced in a study of blood T cell repertoires in COVID-19. Only in-frame clones appear in the TCRdb table, and some are missing; sequencing was by immunoSEQ multiplex PCR. The data contain 210,000 or so clones, 90% of them singletons. The material sequenced was peripheral blood. The receptors stem from a man between 45 and 60 years old with acute or convalescent COVID-19.

This chain links TRBV7-2 with TRBJ2-2; TRBD2 matches at 8 bases. Germline CDR1 and CDR2: SGHTA and FQGNSA. V shed 3 bases, J shed 7 bases, and the junction held 7 bases outside the gene matches. This CDR3 spans 15 amino acids. The CDR3 here is CASSLLAGHGGELFF. The CDR3, as DNA: TGTGCCAGCAGCTTGTTAGCGGGACATGGCGGGGAGCTGTTTTTT.

The rearrangement uses TRBV7-9 and TRBJ1-1; D possibly corresponds to TRBD1 (6 bases). Germline V gives CDR1 SEHNR, CDR2 FQNEAQ (reference sequence). The CDR3 totals 13 residues. V lost 5 bases and J lost 3, with 10 bases in between. CDR3 nucleotides: TGTGCCAGCAGCGACCGGACAGACACTGAAGCTTTCTTT. This sequence encodes CASSDRTDTEAFF.

This sequence joins TRBV5-1 and TRBJ2-3, with 9 bases lining up with TRBD1. Germline CDR1 and CDR2: SGHRS and YFSETQ. Trimming removed 2 bases from V and 6 bases from J; junction bases left unmatched: 7. The CDR3 runs to 15 residues. CDR3 DNA sequence: TGCGCCAGCAGCTTAAGAGGGACAGGGCAGGATACGCAGTATTTT. Its protein product is CASSLRGTGQDTQYF.

This sequence joins TRBV5-8 and TRBJ1-6, with TRBD1 matching 7 bases. This CDR3 is built from 15 residues. Germline V gene lookup returns CDR1 SGHTS and CDR2 YDEGEE. The V segment lost 5 bases and the J segment 7 bases; nucleotides outside the gene matches: 9. This CDR3 is CASRVKGAQNSPLHF. As DNA, the CDR3 is TGTGCCAGCAGGGTCAAGGGGGCACAGAATTCACCCCTCCACTTT.

This chain uses TRBV29-1 with TRBJ2-5, with 12 bases matching TRBD1. The germline gives CDR1 SQVTM, CDR2 ANQGSEA. J lost 5 bases, V lost 6 bases, and 10 bases had no gene match. CDR3 size: 15 residues. Here the CDR3 reads CSVAGTGGRGETQYF. CDR3 DNA sequence: TGCAGCGTCGCCGGGACAGGGGGCAGAGGGGAGACCCAGTACTTC.

The rearrangement uses TRBV7-2 and TRBJ1-1, with D possibly TRBD1 on 5 matching bases. Per the germline V gene, CDR1 is SGHTA and CDR2 is FQGNSA. V was shortened by 4 bases and J by 1 base, with 13 bases between the two germline ends. This CDR3 is built from 15 residues. DNA of the CDR3: TGTGCCAGCAGCTCATTGGGGCAAACGAACACTGAAGCTTTCTTT. Amino acid sequence: CASSSLGQTNTEAFF.

V gene TRBV6-6 combines with J gene TRBJ2-5, with 7 bases that match TRBD1. Germline CDR1 and CDR2: MNHNY and SVGAGI (reference sequence). V dropped 4 bases and J dropped 5; count of bases not matched to a gene: 7. CDR3 size: 14 residues. DNA for the CDR3: TGTGCCAGCAGTTCTCAAGACAGGGTTGAGACCCAGTACTTC. Residues: CASSSQDRVETQYF.

This chain links TRBV18 with TRBJ2-7; 10 nucleotides line up with TRBD2. V lost 6 bases, J lost 1 base, and 12 bases stayed unmatched. Germline V gene data show CDR1 as KGHSH and CDR2 as LQKENI. This CDR3 region has 17 residues. CDR3 DNA: TGTGCCAGCTCGGCCACTCCCTCTAGCGGGAGATCCTACGAGCAGTACTTC. Protein: CASSATPSSGRSYEQYF.

V is TRBV5-1 and J is TRBJ2-4; TRBD1 matches at 9 bases. Germline CDR1 SGHRS, CDR2 YFSETQ. The CDR3 loop spans 15 amino acids. V trimming: 1 base; J trimming: 6 bases; junction bases outside the gene matches: 5. CDR3 in amino acids: CASSLSGQGLNIQYF. CDR3 nucleotide sequence: TGCGCCAGCAGCTTGTCTGGACAGGGGTTAAACATTCAGTACTTC.

This clone was counted a few times. Other DNA sequences in this sample translate to the same CDR3. The chain recombines TRBV5-1 with TRBJ1-4, with D maybe TRBD1 (5 bases). CDR1 and CDR2 from the germline V gene are SGHRS and YFSETQ. The V end was cut by 3 bases, the J end by 0 bases, with 9 bases between. The CDR3 runs 15 residues. CDR3 sequence reads: CASSSEGATNEKLFF. The CDR3 DNA is TGCGCCAGCAGCTCGGAAGGGGCAACTAATGAAAAACTGTTTTTT.

The chain joins TRBV5-1 to TRBJ2-7, with 11 bases matching TRBD2. This CDR3 is 15 amino acids long. Trimming took 4 bases from V and 0 from J; bases not matched to a gene: 3. Germline V gene sequence: CDR1 SGHRS, CDR2 YFSETQ. CDR3 protein: CASSPGLAASYEQYF. The CDR3 DNA reads as TGCGCCAGCAGCCCGGGACTAGCGGCCTCCTACGAGCAGTACTTC. The whole variable domain, filled in from reference TRBV5-1 and TRBJ2-7, reads KAGVTQTPRYLIKTRGQQVTLSCSPISGHRSVSWYQQTPGQGLQFLFEYFSETQRNKGNFPGRFSGRQFSNSRSEMNVSTLELGDSALYLCASSPGLAASYEQYFGPGTRLTVT.

The rearrangement uses TRBV27 and TRBJ2-2, with D possibly TRBD1 on 6 matching bases. The germline V gene has CDR1 MNHEY and CDR2 SMNVEV (reference sequence). V was clipped by 6 bases and J by 7 bases, with 15 bases between them. The CDR3 runs to 14 residues. This CDR3 is CASRLTGNGGELFF. CDR3 DNA: TGTGCCAGCAGATTAACAGGGAACGGCGGGGAGCTGTTTTTT.

In its sample, this clone was seen a few times. V usage is TRBV28 and J usage is TRBJ1-2, with 8 bases matching TRBD1. The CDR3 totals 12 residues. Germline V lookup: CDR1 MDHEN, CDR2 SYDVKM. V was clipped by 7 bases and J by 4 bases; unmatched bases: 2. Here the CDR3 reads CASKDRVYGYTF. The CDR3 DNA is TGTGCCAGCAAGGACAGGGTCTATGGCTACACCTTC.

V usage is TRBV4-3 and J usage is TRBJ1-2, with D perhaps TRBD1 (6 bases). V was cut by 0 bases and J by 4 bases, with 18 bases left in between. The length of the CDR3 is 17 residues. Germline V CDR1 and CDR2: LGHNA, YSLEER. DNA for the CDR3: TGCGCCAGCAGCCAAGATTACGGGAACAGGGCCGCCTATGGCTACACCTTC. It yields the protein CASSQDYGNRAAYGYTF.

This chain links TRBV4-2 with TRBJ1-1; 10 bases match TRBD1. J gave up 3 bases and V 0 bases, and 7 bases lay outside the gene matches. CDR1 and CDR2 (germline): LGHNA, YNFKEQ. The CDR3 is 17 residues long. The CDR3 region is CASSQDSRQGAYTEAFF. The CDR3 region has the DNA TGTGCCAGCAGCCAAGATTCCCGACAGGGGGCTTACACTGAAGCTTTCTTT.

The chain carries TRBV21-1 and TRBJ1-5; the table's D gene call, TRBD1, was not cross checked with the DNA. TRBV21-1 is a listed pseudogene. CDR3 size: 20 residues. The CDR3 reads CASSIIFGHSPLGLNQPQHF. In DNA form, the CDR3 reads TGTGCCAGCAGCATCATCTTTGGACACTCTCCCCTTGGCCTAAATCAGCCCCAGCATTTT.

A single count supports this clone. The V call is TRBV5-5, the J call TRBJ2-3, with D possibly TRBD1 on 6 matching bases. Trimming removed 6 bases from V and 7 bases from J, with 21 bases in between. Germline CDR1 reads SGHKS; CDR2 reads YYEKEE (reference sequence). This CDR3 is built from 15 residues. The CDR3 is CASTLDRPPSNTQYF. Written as DNA, the CDR3 is TGTGCCAGCACCTTAGACAGGCCCCCGTCCAATACGCAGTATTTT. Full variable domain (missing parts from reference TRBV5-5 and TRBJ2-3): DAGVTQSPTHLIKTRGQQVTLRCSPISGHKSVSWYQQVLGQGPQFIFQYYEKEERGRGNFPDRFSARQFPNYSSELNVNALLLGDSALYLCASTLDRPPSNTQYFGPGTRLTVL.

Only one count was recorded for this clone. This chain connects TRBV5-4 to TRBJ1-2; 7 bases are shared with TRBD1. This CDR3 contains 15 residues. V shed 4 bases and J 0 bases; nucleotides not matched to a gene: 6. CDR1 is SGHNT, CDR2 YYREEE, per germline (reference sequence). CDR3 residues: CASSVDRNTNYGYTF. For the CDR3, the DNA is TGTGCCAGCAGCGTGGACAGGAATACTAACTATGGCTACACCTTC.

The chain uses TRBV28 and TRBJ1-2; the D is unclear. The CDR3 consists of 14 residues. Germline V gene lookup returns CDR1 MDHEN and CDR2 SYDVKM. V was clipped by 6 bases and J by 3 bases, with 14 bases between them. DNA of the CDR3: TGTGCCAGCAGCCATACCGGGAGGGACTATGGCTACACCTTC. This encodes CASSHTGRDYGYTF.

V is TRBV6-6 and J is TRBJ1-5, with a tentative D call TRBD1 (5 bases). Germline V gene data show CDR1 as MNHNY and CDR2 as SVGAGI (reference sequence). Trimming took 0 bases from V and 4 from J, leaving 13 bases between them. The CDR3 is made up of 16 amino acids. The CDR3 coding sequence is TGTGCCAGCAGTTACTCCTCGGGGACTACAAATCAGCCCCAGCATTTT. This codes for CASSYSSGTTNQPQHF.

The V call is TRBV9, the J call TRBJ2-2, with D possibly TRBD1 on 6 matching bases. Trimming stripped 4 bases from V and 7 bases from J, with 17 bases between. Germline CDR1 is SGDLS and CDR2 is YYNGEE. This CDR3 contains 15 residues. CDR3 protein: CASSYSGLRGGELFF. CDR3 bases: TGTGCCAGCAGCTATTCAGGGCTCAGGGGCGGGGAGCTGTTTTTT. Filled out from reference TRBV9 and TRBJ2-2, the complete variable domain reads DSGVTQTPKHLITATGQRVTLRCSPRSGDLSVYWYQQSLDQGLQFLIQYYNGEERAKGNILERFSAQQFPDLHSELNLSSLELGDSALYFCASSYSGLRGGELFFGEGSRLTVL.

The chain links TRBV28 to TRBJ2-7; 10 bases are a match to TRBD2. Germline V gene data show CDR1 as MDHEN and CDR2 as SYDVKM. With V trimmed by 4 bases and J by 6 bases, 3 bases remained unmatched. This CDR3 contains 13 residues. The CDR3 DNA reads as TGTGCCAGCAGTTCTAGCGGGAGCGGCGAGCAGTACTTC. It yields the protein CASSSSGSGEQYF.

J is TRBJ2-5 and V is TRBV30, with 8 bases matching TRBD2. CDR3 size: 13 residues. CDR1 and CDR2 (germline): GTSNPN, SVGIG (reference sequence). With 0 bases clipped from V and 5 bases from J, the junction kept 2 bases outside the gene matches. Here the CDR3 reads CAWSVPGGETQYF. The DNA for the CDR3 is TGTGCCTGGAGTGTACCGGGAGGGGAGACCCAGTACTTC.

This clone was recorded only once. The V gene is TRBV10-1, the J gene TRBJ2-1; 9 bases are a match to TRBD2. The CDR3 consists of 15 residues. CDR1 and CDR2 from the germline V gene are WNHNN and SYGVQD (reference sequence). J lost 5 bases, V lost 3 bases, and 5 bases had no gene match. CDR3 region: CASSDAGGPDNEQFF. Written as DNA, the CDR3 is TGCGCCAGCAGTGACGCGGGAGGGCCGGACAATGAGCAGTTCTTC.

The chain joins TRBV6-2 or TRBV6-3 to TRBJ1-4; possibly TRBD1 for D (6 bases). V was clipped by 0 bases and J by 4 bases, with 12 bases between them. Germline CDR1 MNHEY, CDR2 SVGEGT. The CDR3 is 16 amino acids. CDR3 nucleotides: TGTGCCAGCAGTTACTCGAGGGGGATTTATAATGAAAAACTGTTTTTT. It specifies CASSYSRGIYNEKLFF.

V gene TRBV4-1 combines with J gene TRBJ2-1, with 14 bases aligning to TRBD2. This CDR3 comprises 17 residues. Germline assignment: CDR1 MGHRA and CDR2 YSYEKL. Trimming removed 3 bases from V and 9 bases from J; junction bases left unmatched: 10. The CDR3 sequence is CASSQQGTSGSGGEQFF. As DNA, the CDR3 is TGCGCCAGCAGCCAGCAAGGGACTAGCGGGAGTGGTGGTGAGCAGTTCTTC.

This chain joins TRBV28 and TRBJ1-2; weak D call: TRBD1 (6 bases). The CDR3 sequence is 13 residues long. Trimming shortened V by 6 bases and J by 5 bases, and 13 bases separated the two germline ends. Germline V CDR1 and CDR2: MDHEN, SYDVKM. The CDR3 DNA reads TGTGCCAGCAGACGACAGGACGTTTATGGCTACACCTTC. Protein: CASRRQDVYGYTF.

This clone was recorded once. V and J are TRBV11-2 and TRBJ2-3; no clear D gene. V lost 7 bases, J lost 0 bases, and 14 bases lay in between. From germline, CDR1 is SGHAT and CDR2 FQNNGV. CDR3 length: 15 amino acids. CDR3 DNA: TGTGCCAGCACCTTGGCAGGATCTAGCACAGATACGCAGTATTTT. Protein product: CASTLAGSSTDTQYF.

The V call is TRBV5-1, the J call TRBJ2-3; D remains unclear. Germline values: CDR1 SGHRS, CDR2 YFSETQ. V gave up 4 bases and J gave up 2 bases, with 11 bases separating them. The CDR3 runs 14 residues. CDR3 region: CASSIQSYTDTQYF. The CDR3, as DNA: TGCGCCAGCAGCATACAGAGTTACACAGATACGCAGTATTTT.

The rearrangement links TRBV4-3 to TRBJ2-4; 9 nucleotides align to TRBD1. The CDR3 length is 20 residues. The trim removed 3 bases at V and 0 bases at J, leaving 15 bases unmatched. Germline values: CDR1 LGHNA, CDR2 YSLEER. The CDR3 loop reads CASSHDRDRVTETAKNIQYF. CDR3 bases: TGCGCCAGCAGCCATGACCGGGACAGGGTCACGGAAACAGCCAAAAACATTCAGTACTTC.

This chain joins TRBV19 and TRBJ2-3; 9 bases match TRBD2. CDR3 length: 16 amino acids. The trim removed 4 bases at V and 1 base at J, leaving 6 bases unmatched. The germline V gene encodes CDR1 LNHDA and CDR2 SQIVND (reference sequence). The CDR3 region is CASSSLRGGGTDTQYF. DNA for the CDR3: TGTGCCAGTAGTAGTTTGCGGGGGGGAGGCACAGATACGCAGTATTTT.